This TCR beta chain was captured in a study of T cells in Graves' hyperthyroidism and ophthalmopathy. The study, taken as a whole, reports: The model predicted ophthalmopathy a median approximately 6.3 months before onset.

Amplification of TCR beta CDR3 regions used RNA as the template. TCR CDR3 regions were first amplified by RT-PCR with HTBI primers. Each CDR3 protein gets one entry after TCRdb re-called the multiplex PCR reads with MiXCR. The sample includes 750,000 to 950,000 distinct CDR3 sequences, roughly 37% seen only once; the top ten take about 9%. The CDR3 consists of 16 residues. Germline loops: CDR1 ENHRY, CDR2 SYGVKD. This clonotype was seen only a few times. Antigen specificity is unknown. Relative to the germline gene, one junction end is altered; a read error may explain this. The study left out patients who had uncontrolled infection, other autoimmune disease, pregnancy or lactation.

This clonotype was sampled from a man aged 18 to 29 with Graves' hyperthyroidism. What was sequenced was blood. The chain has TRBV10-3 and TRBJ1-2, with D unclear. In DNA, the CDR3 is TGTGCCAGCAGTTACTCGAGAATAGGTGCCTCCTATGGCTACACCTTC. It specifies CASSYSRIGASYGYTF.